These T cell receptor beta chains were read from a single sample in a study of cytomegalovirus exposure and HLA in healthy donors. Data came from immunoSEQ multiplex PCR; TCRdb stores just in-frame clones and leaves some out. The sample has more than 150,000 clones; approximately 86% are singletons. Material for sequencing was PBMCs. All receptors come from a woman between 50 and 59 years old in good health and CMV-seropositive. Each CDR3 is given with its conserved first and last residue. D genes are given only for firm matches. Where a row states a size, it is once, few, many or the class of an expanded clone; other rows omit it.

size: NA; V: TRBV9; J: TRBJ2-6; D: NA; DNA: TGTGCCAGCAGCACCCGGACAGAACAAGGGGCCAACGTCCTGACTTTC; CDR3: CASSTRTEQGANVLTF
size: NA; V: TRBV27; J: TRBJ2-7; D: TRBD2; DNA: TGTGCCAGCAGTTTAAGAGGGGCGGGGGGAAACTACGCGCAGTACTTC; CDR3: CASSLRGAGGNYAQYF
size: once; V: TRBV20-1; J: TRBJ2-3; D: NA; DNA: TGCAGTGCGCAGACAGCAGATACGCAGTATTTT; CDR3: CSAQTADTQYF
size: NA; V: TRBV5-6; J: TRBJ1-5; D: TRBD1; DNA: TGTGCCAGCAGCTTGACAGGGGGCACCTATAGCAATCAGCCCCAGCATTTT; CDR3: CASSLTGGTYSNQPQHF
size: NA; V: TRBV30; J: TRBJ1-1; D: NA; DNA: TGTGCCTGGAGCCGGGGAAGGGGGAAGAACACTGAAGCTTTCTTT; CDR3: CAWSRGRGKNTEAFF
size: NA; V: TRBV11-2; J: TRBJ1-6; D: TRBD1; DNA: TGTGCCAGCAGCCGGGGGACAGATAATTCACCCCTCCACTTT; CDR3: CASSRGTDNSPLHF
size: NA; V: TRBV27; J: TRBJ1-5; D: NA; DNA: TGTGCCAGCAAACCGGACAGTAGCAATCAGCCCCAGCATTTT; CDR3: CASKPDSSNQPQHF
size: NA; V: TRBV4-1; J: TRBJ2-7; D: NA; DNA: TGCGCCAGCAGCCAAACACCCGGGGGGCCCTACGAGCAGTACTTC; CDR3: CASSQTPGGPYEQYF
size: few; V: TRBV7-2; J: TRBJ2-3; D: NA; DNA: TGTGCCAGCAGCTTAGGGCCGAACACAGATACGCAGTATTTT; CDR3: CASSLGPNTDTQYF
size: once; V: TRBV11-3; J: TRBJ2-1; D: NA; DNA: TGTGCCAGCAGCTTAGGGAGGGATGAGCAGTTCTTC; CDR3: CASSLGRDEQFF
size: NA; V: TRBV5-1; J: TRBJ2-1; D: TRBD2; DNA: TGCGCCAGCAGCTTGGTAGGGAGGGATGAGCAGTTCTTC; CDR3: CASSLVGRDEQFF
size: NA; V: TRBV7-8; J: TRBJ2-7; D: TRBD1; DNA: TGTGCCAGCAGCTTAAGGGCAGGGGGCCTTTACGAGCAGTACTTC; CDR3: CASSLRAGGLYEQYF
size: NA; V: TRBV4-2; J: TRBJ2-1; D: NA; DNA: TGTGCCAGCAGCCAAGCTGGCCTCGGGGGTCCCCCAACCAATGAGCAGTTCTTC; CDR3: CASSQAGLGGPPTNEQFF
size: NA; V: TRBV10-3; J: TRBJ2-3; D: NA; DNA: TGTGCCATCAGTGAGTCGAGACAGTGGGACACAGATACGCAGTATTTT; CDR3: CAISESRQWDTDTQYF
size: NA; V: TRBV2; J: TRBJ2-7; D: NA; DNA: TGTGCCAGCAGTGAAGGGCACCCGGGGATAAGCTCCTACGAGCAGTACTTC; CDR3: CASSEGHPGISSYEQYF
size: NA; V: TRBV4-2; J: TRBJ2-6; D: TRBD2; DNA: TGTGCCAGCAGCCAGGGACTAGCGGGAACTGGGGCCAACGTCCTGACTTTC; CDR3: CASSQGLAGTGANVLTF
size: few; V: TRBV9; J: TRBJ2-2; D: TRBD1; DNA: TGTGCCAGCAGCGTAAGGGGGCTCGGCGGGGAGCTGTTTTTT; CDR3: CASSVRGLGGELFF
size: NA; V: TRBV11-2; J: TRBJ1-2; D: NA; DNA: TGTGCCAGCAGCTTAGTTCCCTACTATGGCTACACCTTC; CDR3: CASSLVPYYGYTF
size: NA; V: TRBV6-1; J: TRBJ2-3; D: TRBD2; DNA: TGTGCCAGCAGTCGGTGGACTAGCTCGAGTACGCAGTATTTT; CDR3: CASSRWTSSSTQYF
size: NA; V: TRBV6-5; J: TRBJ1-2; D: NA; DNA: TGTGCCAGCAGTTACAGCCCGACGGAGAACTATGGCTACACCTTC; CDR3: CASSYSPTENYGYTF
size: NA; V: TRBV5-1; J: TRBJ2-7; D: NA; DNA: TGCGCCAGCAGCCCCCCGACAGGACCTTACGAGCAGTACTTC; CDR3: CASSPPTGPYEQYF
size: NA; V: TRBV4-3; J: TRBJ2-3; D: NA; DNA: TGCGCCAGCAGCCAAAGGGAGGGGGGGCCGGATACGCAGTATTTT; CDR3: CASSQREGGPDTQYF
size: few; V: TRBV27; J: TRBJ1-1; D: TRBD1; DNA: TGTGCCAGCAGTCTAAAATCAGGGGGGACTGAAGCTTTCTTT; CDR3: CASSLKSGGTEAFF
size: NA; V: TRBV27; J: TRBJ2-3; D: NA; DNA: TGTGCCAGCAGTCCCCCGGGGAATGCAGATACGCAGTATTTT; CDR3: CASSPPGNADTQYF
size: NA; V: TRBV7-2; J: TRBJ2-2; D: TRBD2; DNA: TGTGCCAGCAGCTTAGGGCTAGCGGTGAACACCGGGGAGCTGTTTTTT; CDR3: CASSLGLAVNTGELFF
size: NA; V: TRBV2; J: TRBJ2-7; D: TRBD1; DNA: TGTGCCAGCAGTAACCGGGACAGGGAGAGCCTCCCCCTTTACGAGCAGTACTTC; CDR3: CASSNRDRESLPLYEQYF
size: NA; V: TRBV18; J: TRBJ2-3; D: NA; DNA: TGTGCCAGCTCACCGGAGAGTATAAGCACAGATACGCAGTATTTT; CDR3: CASSPESISTDTQYF
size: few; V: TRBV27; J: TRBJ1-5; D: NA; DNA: TGTGCCAGCAGTTTACACGGTAGTAATCAGCCCCAGCATTTT; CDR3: CASSLHGSNQPQHF
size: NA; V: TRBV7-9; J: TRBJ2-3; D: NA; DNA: TGTGCCAGCAGCCCCGGGGTGTCTACAGATACGCAGTATTTT; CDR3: CASSPGVSTDTQYF
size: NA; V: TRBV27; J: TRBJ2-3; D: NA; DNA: TGTGCCAGCACTTGGGGTAGCGTCACGCGGGATACGCAGTATTTT; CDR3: CASTWGSVTRDTQYF
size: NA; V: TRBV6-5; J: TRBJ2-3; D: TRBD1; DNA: TGTGCCAGCAGTTACAGGGGGCCGGACACAGATACGCAGTATTTT; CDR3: CASSYRGPDTDTQYF
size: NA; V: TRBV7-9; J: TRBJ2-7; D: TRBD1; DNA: TGTTCCAGCAGCCGACAGGGGGTCGAGCAGTACTTC; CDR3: CSSSRQGVEQYF
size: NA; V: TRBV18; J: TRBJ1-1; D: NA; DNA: TGTGCCAGCTCACCATCGAGGCTGAACACTGAAGCTTTCTTT; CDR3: CASSPSRLNTEAFF
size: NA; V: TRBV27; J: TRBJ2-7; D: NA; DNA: TGTGCCAGCAGAATAGGGGCAGGGTCCTACGAGCAGTACTTC; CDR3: CASRIGAGSYEQYF
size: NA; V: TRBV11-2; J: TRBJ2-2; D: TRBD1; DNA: TGTGCCAGCAGCTTACAGGGGGCCCTGGAGCTGTTTTTT; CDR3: CASSLQGALELFF
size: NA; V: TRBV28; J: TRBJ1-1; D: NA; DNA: TGTGCCACCTTCGTCCCCCTTTCGAACACTGAAGCTTTCTTT; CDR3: CATFVPLSNTEAFF
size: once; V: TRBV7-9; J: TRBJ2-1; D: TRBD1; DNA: TGTGCCAGCAGCTTAGGGGGACAGGGGGCAGGTGAGCAGTTCTTC; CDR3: CASSLGGQGAGEQFF
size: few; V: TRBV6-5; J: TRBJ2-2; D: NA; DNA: TGTGCCAGCAGTTCCCGGGCCCGGGGCACCGGGGAGCTGTTTTTT; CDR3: CASSSRARGTGELFF
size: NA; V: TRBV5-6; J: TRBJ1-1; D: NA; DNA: TGTGCCAGCAGCTTGGATCGGGGGGAGGCTGAAGCTTTCTTT; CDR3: CASSLDRGEAEAFF
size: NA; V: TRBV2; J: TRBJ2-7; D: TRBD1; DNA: TGTGCCAGCAGTCCCGGGACAGGGAAAGAGCAGTACTTC; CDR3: CASSPGTGKEQYF
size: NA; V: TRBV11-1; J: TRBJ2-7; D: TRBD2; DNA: TGTGCCAGCAGCTTAGGTAGCGGGCAGGGCTACGAGCAGTACTTC; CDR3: CASSLGSGQGYEQYF
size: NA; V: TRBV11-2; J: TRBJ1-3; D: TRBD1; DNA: TGTGCCAGCAGCTTACAGGGGGCTGGAAACACCATATATTTT; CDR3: CASSLQGAGNTIYF
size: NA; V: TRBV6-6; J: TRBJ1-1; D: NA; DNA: TGTGCCAGCAGTTACTCGACGGGAGCTGAAGCTTTCTTT; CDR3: CASSYSTGAEAFF
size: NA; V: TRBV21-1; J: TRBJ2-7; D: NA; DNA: TGTGCCAGCAGCAAAGCGCTTTTTTGGCAGGTGGACTCGCGGAGAGCCGAGCAGTACTTC; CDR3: CASSKALFWQVDSRRAEQYF
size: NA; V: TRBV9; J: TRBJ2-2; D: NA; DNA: TGTGCCAGCAACTCCCTAGCACAGTCGGACACCGGGGAGCTGTTTTTT; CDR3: CASNSLAQSDTGELFF
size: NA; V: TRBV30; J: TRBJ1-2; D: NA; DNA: TGTGCCGCCTCGGGGGGGGGATATGGCTACACCTTC; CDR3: CAASGGGYGYTF
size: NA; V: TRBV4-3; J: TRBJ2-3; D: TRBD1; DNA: TGCGCCAGCAGCGCGGTAGGGGGACAGTGGACCGGAACGCAGTATTTT; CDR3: CASSAVGGQWTGTQYF
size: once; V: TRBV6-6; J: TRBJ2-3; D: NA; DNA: TGTGCCAGCAGCGACACCTCTAGCACAGATACGCAGTATTTT; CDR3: CASSDTSSTDTQYF